One and the same sample provided the 24 T cell receptor beta chains below, sequenced in a study of T cell responses to AZD1222 COVID-19 vaccine. TCRdb's table, derived via immunoSEQ multiplex PCR, lists solely in-frame clones and lacks some. The table lists tens of thousands of clones, 80% to 90% of them singletons. The sample was peripheral blood, taken 28 days after the second AZD1222 dose. The source of these receptors is an adult who received the AZD1222 COVID-19 vaccine.

This clone showed up just once. The V call is TRBV27, the J call TRBJ1-4, with D maybe TRBD1 (5 bases). CDR1 is MNHEY, CDR2 SMNVEV, per germline (reference sequence). The V end was cut by 4 bases, the J end by 4 bases, with 13 bases between. This CDR3 is 15 amino acids long. The CDR3 DNA reads as TGTGCCAGCAGTTCTTTAGGGGCTGGTAATGAAAAACTGTTTTTT. It translates to CASSSLGAGNEKLFF.

The chain recombines TRBV7-3 with TRBJ2-1, with 7 nucleotides matching TRBD2. The CDR3 covers 17 residues. V shed 0 bases, J shed 6 bases, and the junction held 11 bases outside the gene matches. Per the germline V gene, CDR1 is SGHTA and CDR2 is FQGTGA. The CDR3 bases are TGTGCCAGCAGCTTAACGGCGTTGGGAGGGTCCACCAATGAGCAGTTCTTC. Amino acids: CASSLTALGGSTNEQFF.

This chain uses TRBV4-2 with TRBJ2-7; 10 nucleotides align to TRBD1. Germline assignment: CDR1 LGHNA and CDR2 YNFKEQ. The CDR3 extends over 18 amino acids. The ends lost 0 bases at V and 4 bases at J; junction bases unmatched: 12. The CDR3: CASSQDSVRRQGAYEQYF. In nucleotides, the CDR3 is TGTGCCAGCAGCCAAGATAGCGTACGAAGACAGGGGGCATACGAGCAGTACTTC.

This clone was observed a handful of times. J is TRBJ1-6 and V is TRBV7-2, with D hard to call. The CDR3 is made up of 17 amino acids. CDR1 is SGHTA, CDR2 FQGNSA, per germline. Trimming removed 3 bases at V and 5 bases at J, with 17 bases between. The CDR3 bases are TGTGCCAGCAGCTTGCCCTCCGGCGGGCGCCATAATTCACCCCTCCACTTT. Amino acid sequence: CASSLPSGGRHNSPLHF.

This chain uses TRBV12-3 or TRBV12-4 with TRBJ2-2; a weak D match, TRBD1 (6 bases). Trimming cost V 6 bases and J 6 bases, with 11 bases left between them. The CDR3 has 13 amino acids. The CDR3 nucleotides read TGTGCCAGCAGAGCCAAGGGGGCCGGGGAGCTGTTTTTT. Amino acids: CASRAKGAGELFF.

The V call is TRBV5-1, the J call TRBJ1-1; D unresolved. Trimming removed 4 bases from V and 11 bases from J, with 18 bases in between. The germline CDR1 and CDR2 sequences are SGHRS and YFSETQ. CDR3 length: 13 residues. CDR3 loop: CASSPEVFQEAFF. CDR3 DNA sequence: TGCGCCAGCAGCCCGGAGGTGTTTCAAGAGGCTTTCTTT.

The DNA for the CDR3 is TGTGCCAGCAGCTTGGGACTAGCGGGAGTCGACGAGCAGTACTTC. Protein: CASSLGLAGVDEQYF. The rearrangement joins TRBV7-9 to TRBJ2-7; 14 nucleotides align to TRBD2. Germline V gives CDR1 SEHNR, CDR2 FQNEAQ (reference sequence). The CDR3 runs 15 residues. With V trimmed by 3 bases and J by 5 bases, 3 bases remained unmatched.

The chain uses TRBV11-3 and TRBJ1-2, with D uncertain. Germline CDR1 SGHNT, CDR2 YENEEA. The CDR3 spans 14 residues. The V end was cut by 0 bases, the J end by 8 bases, with 13 bases between. DNA of the CDR3: TGTGCCAGCAGCTTAGAGGAGGGCTCGGGAGGCTACACCTTC. This sequence encodes CASSLEEGSGGYTF.

As concerns this clone: One end of the junction is discordant with germline, which a read error may explain. The V call is TRBV7-7, the J call TRBJ2-2, with no clear D. Looked up from germline, CDR1 is SSHAT and CDR2 is FNYEAQ (reference sequence). The CDR3 is made up of 15 amino acids. This CDR3 reads CASSVTIANTGELFF. CDR3 nucleotide sequence: TGTGCTAGCAGTGTGACCATTGCGAACACCGGGGAGCTGTTTTTT.

This chain uses TRBV28 with TRBJ1-5; possibly TRBD1 for D (5 bases). The length of the CDR3 is 15 residues. In germline, CDR1 is MDHEN, CDR2 SYDVKM. The ends were cut back, 2 bases at V and 6 bases at J, with 14 bases in the middle. The CDR3 sequence: CASSLRAGFAQPQHF. DNA for the CDR3: TGTGCCAGCAGTTTACGAGCAGGGTTTGCTCAGCCCCAGCATTTT.

The rearrangement links TRBV5-6 to TRBJ2-7; 9 bases line up with TRBD1. The germline V gene has CDR1 SGHDT and CDR2 YYEEEE. Trimming removed 0 bases from V and 4 bases from J; junction bases left unmatched: 8. The CDR3 runs 16 residues. The CDR3 bases are TGTGCCAGCAGCTTGGGGATCCGGGACAGGGAGTACGAGCAGTACTTC. It specifies CASSLGIRDREYEQYF. Full variable domain (remainder filled in from reference TRBV5-6 and TRBJ2-7): DAGVTQSPTHLIKTRGQQVTLRCSPKSGHDTVSWYQQALGQGPQFIFQYYEEEERQRGNFPDRFSGHQFPNYSSELNVNALLLGDSALYLCASSLGIRDREYEQYFGPGTRLTVT.

The rearrangement joins TRBV11-2 to TRBJ1-1, with a weak D call TRBD1 (5 bases). The CDR3 loop spans 14 amino acids. Trimming shortened V by 5 bases and J by 7 bases, and 17 bases separated the two germline ends. In germline, CDR1 is SGHAT, CDR2 FQNNGV. The chain's CDR3 is CASSPTAGGGEAFF. CDR3 DNA sequence: TGTGCCAGCAGCCCCACTGCCGGTGGGGGTGAAGCTTTCTTT.

The count of this clone is one. V gene TRBV7-2 combines with J gene TRBJ1-5; tentative D call: TRBD1 (5 bases). Germline CDR1 is SGHTA and CDR2 is FQGNSA. This CDR3 contains 15 residues. V was pared by 2 bases and J by 5 bases, with 13 bases between. CDR3 coding DNA: TGTGCCAGCAGCTTAACGGGGGAGCTGGATCAGCCCCAGCATTTT. This sequence encodes CASSLTGELDQPQHF.

Worth noting for this clone: The germline gene is not matched at one end of the junction; a read error may be the cause. V usage is TRBV7-7 and J usage is TRBJ2-1; 9 bases align to TRBD2. Germline V gene sequence: CDR1 SSHAT, CDR2 FNYEAQ (reference sequence). The CDR3 has 16 amino acids. Here the CDR3 DNA reads TGTGCTAGCAGTCAAGCGGGAGCGGGAGGCTTCAATGAGCAGTTCTTC. Its translation is CASSQAGAGGFNEQFF. The full variable domain, completed using reference TRBV7-7 and TRBJ2-1, is GAGVSQSPRYKVTKRGQDVTLRCDPISSHATLYWYQQALGQGPEFLTYFNYEAQPDKSGLPSDRFSAERPEGSISTLTIQRTEQRDSAMYRCASSQAGAGGFNEQFFGPGTRLTVL.

This chain uses TRBV9 with TRBJ2-1; the match to TRBD2 covers 8 bases. This CDR3 contains 17 residues. The trim removed 2 bases at V and 1 base at J, leaving 8 bases unmatched. Per the germline V gene, CDR1 is SGDLS and CDR2 is YYNGEE. CDR3 sequence reads: CASSVGFERGSYNEQFF. The CDR3, as DNA: TGTGCCAGCAGCGTTGGCTTCGAGCGGGGGTCCTACAATGAGCAGTTCTTC.

V is TRBV6-5 and J is TRBJ1-1; the match to TRBD1 covers 9 bases. Trimming removed 6 bases from V and 4 bases from J; junction bases left unmatched: 0. Per the germline V gene, CDR1 is MNHEY and CDR2 is SVGAGI. The CDR3 covers 12 residues. Here the CDR3 DNA reads TGTGCCAGCAGGACAGGGGGCACTGAAGCTTTCTTT. Amino acids: CASRTGGTEAFF.

The chain carries TRBV30 and TRBJ1-2, with D possibly matching TRBD1 (6 bases). CDR1 and CDR2 (germline): GTSNPN, SVGIG (reference sequence). The CDR3 covers 12 residues. The V gene lost 6 bases and the J gene lost 4 bases, with 12 bases spanning the gap. In DNA form, the CDR3 reads TGTGCCTGCAGGGGTGGAAGCTATGGCTACACCTTC. Translation gives CACRGGSYGYTF. Using reference TRBV30 and TRBJ1-2 for the parts outside the CDR3, the full variable domain is SQTIHQWPATLVQPVGSPLSLECTVEGTSNPNLYWYRQAAGRGLQLLFYSVGIGQISSEVPQNLSASRPQDRQFILSSKKLLLSDSGFYLCACRGGSYGYTFGSGTRLTVV.

This sequence joins TRBV28 and TRBJ2-1; 9 bases are shared with TRBD1. Looked up from germline, CDR1 is MDHEN and CDR2 is SYDVKM. The V and J ends lost 8 bases and 12 bases, in that order; junction bases with no gene match: 8. The CDR3 length is 12 residues. This CDR3 is CASGKLTGGQFF. CDR3 DNA: TGTGCCAGCGGGAAACTGACAGGGGGGCAGTTCTTC.

The chain joins TRBV12-3 or TRBV12-4 to TRBJ1-5; D unclear. The CDR3 contains 12 residues. V lost 2 bases to trimming and J lost 4 bases, with 3 bases between them. In DNA, the CDR3 is TGTGCCAGCAGTTTACAAAATCAGCCCCAGCATTTT. The encoded protein is CASSLQNQPQHF.

The chain employs TRBV7-9 and TRBJ1-4; unclear D gene. This CDR3 spans 15 amino acids. Trimming removed 2 bases from V and 1 base from J, with 8 bases in between. From germline, CDR1 is SEHNR and CDR2 FQNEAQ (reference sequence). CDR3 DNA sequence: TGTGCCAGCAGCTTACTCGGCCAAACTAATGAAAAACTGTTTTTT. Its translation: CASSLLGQTNEKLFF.

This chain joins TRBV3-1 (or the pseudogene TRBV3-2) and TRBJ1-5; TRBD1 agrees at 8 bases. Trimming at V came to 1 base and at J to 4 bases, leaving 3 bases not matched to a gene. Per the germline V gene, CDR1 is LGHDT and CDR2 is YNNKEL (reference sequence). The CDR3 loop spans 15 amino acids. The CDR3 loop is CASSQGDRTNQPQHF. The DNA for the CDR3 is TGTGCCAGCAGCCAAGGGGACAGGACGAATCAGCCCCAGCATTTT.

The V call is TRBV12-3 or TRBV12-4, the J call TRBJ2-5; D is perhaps TRBD1 (6 bases). CDR3 size: 13 residues. V shed 6 bases and J shed 3 bases, with 11 bases lying between them. The CDR3 here is CASSRGQKETQYF. The DNA of the CDR3 is TGTGCCAGCAGCCGTGGACAGAAAGAGACCCAGTACTTC.

The chain is built from TRBV28 and TRBJ2-2, with 10 bases matching TRBD1. CDR1 is MDHEN and CDR2 is SYDVKM in the germline V gene. With V trimmed by 7 bases and J by 6 bases, 8 bases remained unmatched. CDR3 length: 15 residues. For the CDR3, the DNA is TGTGCCAGCACCCTGGGGGGACAGGGGTCCGGGGAGCTGTTTTTT. Residues: CASTLGGQGSGELFF.

The V and J genes are TRBV11-3 and TRBJ2-1, with D unclear. The length of the CDR3 is 15 residues. Germline CDR1 is SGHNT and CDR2 is YENEEA. The V gene lost 0 bases and the J gene lost 7 bases, with 13 bases spanning the gap. CDR3 sequence (DNA): TGTGCCAGCAGCTTAGATCTCACCTTAGGGAATGAGCAGTTCTTC. Protein: CASSLDLTLGNEQFF.